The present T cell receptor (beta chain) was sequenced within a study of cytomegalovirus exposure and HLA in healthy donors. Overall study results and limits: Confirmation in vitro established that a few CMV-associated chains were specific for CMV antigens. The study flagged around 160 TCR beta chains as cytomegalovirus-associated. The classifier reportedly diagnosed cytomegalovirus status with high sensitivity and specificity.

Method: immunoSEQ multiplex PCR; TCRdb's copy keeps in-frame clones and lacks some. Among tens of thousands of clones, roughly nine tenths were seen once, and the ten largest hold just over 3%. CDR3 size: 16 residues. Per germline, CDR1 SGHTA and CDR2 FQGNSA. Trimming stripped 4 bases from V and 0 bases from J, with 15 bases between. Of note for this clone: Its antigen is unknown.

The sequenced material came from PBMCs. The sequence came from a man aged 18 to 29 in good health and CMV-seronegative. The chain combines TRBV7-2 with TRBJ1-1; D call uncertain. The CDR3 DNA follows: TGTGCCAGCAGCTCCCGCAGAACAGTGGTGAACACTGAAGCTTTCTTT. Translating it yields CASSSRRTVVNTEAFF.